This record covers a single T cell receptor (beta chain). The sample carries other DNA sequences with the same CDR3. The record originates from a study of blood T cell repertoires in COVID-19. Study context: Italy, Spain and the United States were the sources of the convalescent and acute COVID-19 samples. Sources were T cells, B-cell-depleted T cells, or PBMCs; the material itself was cDNA or gDNA.

This CDR3 region has 13 residues. Germline values: CDR1 MNHEY, CDR2 SVGAGI. V dropped 6 bases and J dropped 7; count of bases not matched to a gene: 5. Study processing details: Estimates of nucleated cell counts were drawn from the amplification of reference gene primers. Profiling relied on immunoSEQ multiplex PCR, and the TCRdb table lists in-frame clones only, not all of them. V, J and clone size derive from that table, while D and trimming were established from the DNA sequence. The sample has roughly 100,000 clones, approximately 87% seen once. Sequences were obtained from peripheral blood. The chain uses TRBV6-5 and TRBJ1-1; 10 positions agree with TRBD1. The TCR comes from a young woman with acute or convalescent COVID-19. CDR3 loop: CASRPGQGSEAFF. DNA for the CDR3: TGTGCCAGCAGGCCGGGACAGGGGAGTGAAGCTTTCTTT.